These 18 T cell receptor beta chains share one sample of origin, sequenced in a study of cytomegalovirus exposure and HLA in healthy donors. 60 Vbeta and 13 Jbeta primers were used in PCR. Measured with immunoSEQ multiplex PCR; TCRdb has only the in-frame clones, and not every one. Found here are tens of thousands of clones, over 55% of them singletons; the top ten hold 20% to 25%. Sequencing was performed on PBMCs. These TCRs come from a woman in her 50s in good health and CMV-seropositive.

Regarding this clone: A junction boundary mismatches the germline segment, possibly from a read error. This chain joins TRBV28 and TRBJ1-1; the match to TRBD1 covers 8 bases. Looked up from germline, CDR1 is MDHEN and CDR2 is SYDVKM. The CDR3 has 12 amino acids. Here the CDR3 reads CASSPPRGQEIF. In DNA, the CDR3 is TGTGCCAGCAGCCCACCCAGGGGACAGGAGATATTT.

This clone was detected a few times. This chain joins TRBV6-5 and TRBJ2-7, with 8 positions matching TRBD1. Trimming at V came to 2 bases and at J to 2 bases, leaving 2 bases not matched to a gene. The CDR3 length is 14 residues. Germline CDR1 MNHEY, CDR2 SVGAGI. The CDR3 loop is CASSYRDRPYEQYF. CDR3 coding DNA: TGTGCCAGCAGTTACCGGGACAGGCCCTACGAGCAGTACTTC.

This clone was picked up a small number of times. J is TRBJ1-2 and V is TRBV29-1, with TRBD1 as a possible D gene (6 bases). Germline lookup yields CDR1 SQVTM and CDR2 ANQGSEA. The CDR3 is made up of 13 amino acids. The V gene lost 4 bases and the J gene lost 5 bases, with 14 bases spanning the gap. The CDR3 region is CSVVTGWGYGYTF. CDR3 coding DNA: TGCAGCGTTGTAACAGGGTGGGGGTATGGCTACACCTTC.

The gene calls are TRBV7-3 and TRBJ2-1, with 12 bases lining up with TRBD2. There are 15 residues in the CDR3. With V trimmed by 4 bases and J by 4 bases, 2 bases remained unmatched. Germline CDR1 is SGHTA and CDR2 is FQGTGA. The CDR3 sequence is CASSSTSGGYNEQFF. The CDR3 coding sequence is TGTGCCAGCAGCTCGACTAGCGGGGGTTACAATGAGCAGTTCTTC. The full variable domain, completed using reference TRBV7-3 and TRBJ2-1, is GAGVSQTPSNKVTEKGKYVELRCDPISGHTALYWYRQSLGQGPEFLIYFQGTGAADDSGLPNDRFFAVRPEGSVSTLKIQRTERGDSAVYLCASSSTSGGYNEQFFGPGTRLTVL.

This chain connects TRBV4-2 to TRBJ1-3, with a tentative D call TRBD1 (5 bases). Trimming took 0 bases from V and 0 from J, leaving 12 bases between them. Germline assignment: CDR1 LGHNA and CDR2 YNFKEQ. The CDR3 totals 17 residues. The CDR3 DNA reads TGTGCCAGCAGCCAAGATCTTAAGGGGTACTCTGGAAACACCATATATTTT. Translation: CASSQDLKGYSGNTIYF.

V usage is TRBV28 and J usage is TRBJ1-5; maybe TRBD1 (5 bases). The CDR3 contains 15 residues. V lost 7 bases to trimming and J lost 2 bases, with 15 bases between them. Germline V CDR1 and CDR2: MDHEN, SYDVKM. CDR3 amino acids: CASIFGGGGNQPQHF. The CDR3 DNA is TGTGCCAGCATTTTCGGGGGGGGAGGCAATCAGCCCCAGCATTTT.

This clone has only a few counts. The V gene is TRBV6-6, the J gene TRBJ2-5, with a possible D match to TRBD2 (5 bases). The J call may be faulty, since TRBJ2-7 better matches the DNA end. This CDR3 contains 13 residues. The germline CDR1 and CDR2 sequences are MNHNY and SVGAGI (reference sequence). CDR3 sequence reads: CASSSSLGDEQYF. In DNA, the CDR3 is TGTGCCAGCAGTTCCTCTCTGGGAGACGAGCAGTACTTC.

The rearrangement uses TRBV19 and TRBJ1-3; D unclear. Germline assignment: CDR1 LNHDA and CDR2 SQIVND (reference sequence). V was clipped by 5 bases and J by 8 bases, with 10 bases between them. CDR3 length: 12 residues. Here the CDR3 DNA reads TGTGCCAGTAGTCCTGGTCGGGACACCATATATTTT. Translating gives CASSPGRDTIYF. The whole variable domain, remainder taken from reference TRBV19 and TRBJ1-3, is DGGITQSPKYLFRKEGQNVTLSCEQNLNHDAMYWYRQDPGQGLRLIYYSQIVNDFQKGDIAEGYSVSREKKESFPLTVTSAQKNPTAFYLCASSPGRDTIYFGEGSWLTVV.

The chain combines TRBV5-1 with TRBJ2-5; unclear D gene. Germline CDR1 reads SGHRS; CDR2 reads YFSETQ. The CDR3 extends over 15 amino acids. With 0 bases removed from V and 4 bases from J, the gap between germline ends came to 13 bases. CDR3 nucleotides: TGCGCCAGCAGCTTGGGTACACGGAGAGGAGAGACCCAGTACTTC. Translation gives CASSLGTRRGETQYF.

As to this clone: The junction departs from germline at one end; a sequencing error may be responsible. V and J are TRBV7-9 and TRBJ1-2; D unresolved. The CDR3 contains 13 residues. CDR1 and CDR2 (germline): SEHNR, FQNEAQ (reference sequence). The CDR3 here is CSSSSRGDYGYTF. As DNA, the CDR3 is TGTTCCAGCAGTTCCCGTGGAGACTATGGCTACACCTTC.

The chain has TRBV21-1 and TRBJ2-2; the table's D call TRBD1 went unverified against the DNA. TRBV21-1 is termed a pseudogene. There are 17 residues in the CDR3. The CDR3 region has the DNA TGTGCCAGCAGCAGTTGGGGGACACTGGACAACACCGGGGAGCTGTTTTTT. Residues: CASSSWGTLDNTGELFF.

Only one count was recorded for this clone. The rearrangement joins TRBV19 to TRBJ1-1; D gene ambiguous. This CDR3 has 14 residues. Germline values: CDR1 LNHDA, CDR2 SQIVND (reference sequence). Trimming removed 6 bases at V and 0 bases at J, with 11 bases between. CDR3 protein: CASRRGQLNTEAFF. In DNA, the CDR3 is TGTGCCAGTAGACGAGGGCAGCTGAACACTGAAGCTTTCTTT. Filled out from reference TRBV19 and TRBJ1-1, the complete variable domain reads DGGITQSPKYLFRKEGQNVTLSCEQNLNHDAMYWYRQDPGQGLRLIYYSQIVNDFQKGDIAEGYSVSREKKESFPLTVTSAQKNPTAFYLCASRRGQLNTEAFFGQGTRLTVV.

This clone was found a few times. The chain joins TRBV29-1 to TRBJ1-1, with 7 bases fitting TRBD1. The CDR3 length is 14 residues. V lost 7 bases to trimming and J lost 4 bases; unmatched junction nucleotides: 12. Germline CDR1 reads SQVTM; CDR2 reads ANQGSEA. DNA of the CDR3: TGCAGCGGATACCCTACAGGGGAAGTCACTGAAGCTTTCTTT. As protein: CSGYPTGEVTEAFF.

In its sample, this clone was seen a few times. CDR3: CASTGSYNTGELFF. CDR3 bases: TGTGCCAGTACCGGGAGCTATAACACCGGGGAGCTGTTTTTT. The chain combines TRBV19 with TRBJ2-2; D is possibly TRBD2 (6 bases). Trimming pared 7 bases from V and 2 bases from J, leaving 11 bases between. Per the germline V gene, CDR1 is LNHDA and CDR2 is SQIVND (reference sequence). CDR3 length: 14 amino acids.

The J gene is TRBJ1-2, the V gene TRBV10-3, with 7 bases matching TRBD1. The CDR3 has 13 residues. From germline, CDR1 is ENHRY and CDR2 SYGVKD. V gave up 10 bases and J gave up 5 bases; unmatched junction bases: 10. DNA for the CDR3: TGTGCCACCACGACAGGGCAAGAGTATGGCTACACCTTC. Protein sequence: CATTTGQEYGYTF.

This clone has a handful of counts. The chain employs TRBV19 and TRBJ1-5; D is uncertain. The CDR3 consists of 12 residues. The germline V gene has CDR1 LNHDA and CDR2 SQIVND (reference sequence). With 7 bases removed from V and 1 base from J, the gap between germline ends came to 5 bases. The DNA for the CDR3 is TGTGCCAGTAACCGGAGCAATCAGCCCCAGCATTTT. The encoded protein is CASNRSNQPQHF.

The chain is built from TRBV2 and TRBJ1-2; no clear D. The CDR3 is 12 residues long. Germline V gene lookup returns CDR1 SNHLY and CDR2 FYNNEI. V was shortened by 4 bases and J by 4 bases, with 7 bases between the two germline ends. The CDR3 region is CASSVQTYGYTF. The CDR3 nucleotides read TGTGCCAGCAGTGTACAGACCTATGGCTACACCTTC.

The rearrangement uses TRBV28 and TRBJ1-1, with 7 bases lining up with TRBD1. The CDR3 spans 14 residues. Germline CDR1 and CDR2: MDHEN and SYDVKM. Losses at the gene ends were 2 bases for V and 8 bases for J; bases not matched to a gene: 8. For the CDR3, the DNA is TGTGCCAGCAGTTTAGGTCGACAGGGAACCGAAGCTTTCTTT. Translating gives CASSLGRQGTEAFF.